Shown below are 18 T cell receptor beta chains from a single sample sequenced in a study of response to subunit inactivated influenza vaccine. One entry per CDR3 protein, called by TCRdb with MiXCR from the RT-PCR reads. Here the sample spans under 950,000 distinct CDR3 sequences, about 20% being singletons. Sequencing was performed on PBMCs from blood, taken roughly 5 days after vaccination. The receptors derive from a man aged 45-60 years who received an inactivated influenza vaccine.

The CDR3 reads CSVEGTGVSVGYGYTF. CDR3 DNA sequence: TGCAGCGTTGAAGGGACAGGGGTATCCGTTGGCTATGGCTACACCTTC. V and J are TRBV29-1 and TRBJ1-2, with 9 bases that match TRBD1. CDR3 length: 16 amino acids. V lost 1 base, J lost 4 bases, and 10 bases stayed unmatched. Germline assignment: CDR1 SQVTM and CDR2 ANQGSEA.

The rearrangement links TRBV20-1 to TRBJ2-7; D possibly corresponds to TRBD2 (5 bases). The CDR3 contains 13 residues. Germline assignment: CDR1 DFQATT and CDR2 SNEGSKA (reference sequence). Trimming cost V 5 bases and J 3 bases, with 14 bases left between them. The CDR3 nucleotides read TGCAGTGCTCTACCGGACTCGGGCTACGAGCAGTACTTC. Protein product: CSALPDSGYEQYF.

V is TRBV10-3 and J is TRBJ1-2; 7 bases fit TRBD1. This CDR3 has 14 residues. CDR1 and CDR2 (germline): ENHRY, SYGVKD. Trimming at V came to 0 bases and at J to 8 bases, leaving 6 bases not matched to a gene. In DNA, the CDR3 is TGTGCCATCAGTGAGTCGACAGGGTCGGAGGGCTACACCTTC. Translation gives CAISESTGSEGYTF.

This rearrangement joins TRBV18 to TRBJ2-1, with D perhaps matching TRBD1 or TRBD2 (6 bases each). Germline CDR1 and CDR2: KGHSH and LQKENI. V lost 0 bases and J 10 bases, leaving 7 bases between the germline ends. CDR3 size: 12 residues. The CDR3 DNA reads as TGTGCCAGCTCACCACCGGGGGGCGAGCAGTTCTTC. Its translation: CASSPPGGEQFF.

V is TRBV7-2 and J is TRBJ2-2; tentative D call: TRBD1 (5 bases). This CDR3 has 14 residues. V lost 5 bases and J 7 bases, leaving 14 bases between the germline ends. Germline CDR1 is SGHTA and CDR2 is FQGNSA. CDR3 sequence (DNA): TGTGCCAGCAGCCCCCTAGTAAGGGGCGGGGAGCTGTTTTTT. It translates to CASSPLVRGGELFF.

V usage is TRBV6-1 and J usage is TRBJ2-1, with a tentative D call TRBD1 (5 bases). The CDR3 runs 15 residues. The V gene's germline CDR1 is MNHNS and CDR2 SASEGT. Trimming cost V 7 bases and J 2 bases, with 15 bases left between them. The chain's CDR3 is CASTEEWGPYNEQFF. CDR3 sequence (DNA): TGTGCCAGCACCGAAGAGTGGGGCCCCTACAATGAGCAGTTCTTC.

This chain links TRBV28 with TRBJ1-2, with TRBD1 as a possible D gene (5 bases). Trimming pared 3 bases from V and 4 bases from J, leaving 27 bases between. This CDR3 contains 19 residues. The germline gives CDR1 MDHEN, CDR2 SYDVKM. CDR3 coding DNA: TGTGCCAGCAGTTTGTTTAGCTTCCACTATGGGACGGGCAGCTATGGCTACACCTTC. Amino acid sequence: CASSLFSFHYGTGSYGYTF.

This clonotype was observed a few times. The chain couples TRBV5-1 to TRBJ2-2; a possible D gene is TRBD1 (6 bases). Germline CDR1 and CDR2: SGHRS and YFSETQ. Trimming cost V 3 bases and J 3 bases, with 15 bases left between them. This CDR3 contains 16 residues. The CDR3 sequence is CASSWPAGVYTGELFF. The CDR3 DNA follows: TGCGCCAGCAGCTGGCCGGCAGGGGTTTACACCGGGGAGCTGTTTTTT. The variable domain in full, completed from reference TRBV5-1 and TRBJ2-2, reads KAGVTQTPRYLIKTRGQQVTLSCSPISGHRSVSWYQQTPGQGLQFLFEYFSETQRNKGNFPGRFSGRQFSNSRSEMNVSTLELGDSALYLCASSWPAGVYTGELFFGEGSRLTVL.

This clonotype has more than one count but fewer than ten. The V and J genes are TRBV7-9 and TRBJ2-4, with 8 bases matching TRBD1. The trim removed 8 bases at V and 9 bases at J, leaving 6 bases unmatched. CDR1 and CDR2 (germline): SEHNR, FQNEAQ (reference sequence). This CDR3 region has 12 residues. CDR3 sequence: CASGTGAGIQYF. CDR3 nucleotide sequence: TGTGCCAGCGGGACAGGAGCCGGCATTCAGTACTTC.

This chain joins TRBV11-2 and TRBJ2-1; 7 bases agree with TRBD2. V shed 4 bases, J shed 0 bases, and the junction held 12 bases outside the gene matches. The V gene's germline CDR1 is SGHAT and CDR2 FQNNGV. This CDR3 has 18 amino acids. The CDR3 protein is CASSSPVLAVSSYNEQFF. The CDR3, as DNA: TGTGCCAGCAGCTCGCCCGTCCTAGCGGTCAGCTCCTACAATGAGCAGTTCTTC.

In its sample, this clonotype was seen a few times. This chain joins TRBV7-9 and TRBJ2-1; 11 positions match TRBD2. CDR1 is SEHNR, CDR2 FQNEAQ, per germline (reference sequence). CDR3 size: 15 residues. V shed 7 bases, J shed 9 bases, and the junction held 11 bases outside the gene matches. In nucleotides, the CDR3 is TGTGCCAGCATCCCCGCGACTAGCGGGATCCCTGAGCAGTTCTTC. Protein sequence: CASIPATSGIPEQFF.

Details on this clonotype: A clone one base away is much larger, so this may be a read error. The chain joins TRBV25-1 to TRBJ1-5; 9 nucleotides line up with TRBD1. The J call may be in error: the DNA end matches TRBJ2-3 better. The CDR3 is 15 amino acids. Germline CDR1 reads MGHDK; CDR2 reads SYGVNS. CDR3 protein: CASSESTGGNQPQYF. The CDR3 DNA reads TGTGCCAGCAGTGAGTCGACAGGGGGAAATCAGCCCCAGTATTTT.

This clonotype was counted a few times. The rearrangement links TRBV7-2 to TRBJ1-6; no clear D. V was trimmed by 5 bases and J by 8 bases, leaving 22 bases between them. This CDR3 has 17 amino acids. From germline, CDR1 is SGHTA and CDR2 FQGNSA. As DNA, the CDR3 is TGTGCCAGCAGCACATACCGGGAAAGAAAAAGGCATTCACCCCTCCACTTT. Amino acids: CASSTYRERKRHSPLHF.

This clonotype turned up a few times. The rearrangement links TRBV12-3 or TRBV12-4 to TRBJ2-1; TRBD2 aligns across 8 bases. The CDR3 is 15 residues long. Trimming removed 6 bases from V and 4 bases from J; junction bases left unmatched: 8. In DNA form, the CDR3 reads TGTGCCAGCAGCGGGTTCGCGGGAGGATACAATGAGCAGTTCTTC. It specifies CASSGFAGGYNEQFF.

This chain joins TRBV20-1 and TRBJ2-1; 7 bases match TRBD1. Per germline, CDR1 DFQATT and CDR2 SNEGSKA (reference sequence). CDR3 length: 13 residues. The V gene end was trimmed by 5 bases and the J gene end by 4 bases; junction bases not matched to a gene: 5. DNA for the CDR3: TGCAGTGCTCCCGAGACAGGGTACAATGAGCAGTTCTTC. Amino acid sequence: CSAPETGYNEQFF.

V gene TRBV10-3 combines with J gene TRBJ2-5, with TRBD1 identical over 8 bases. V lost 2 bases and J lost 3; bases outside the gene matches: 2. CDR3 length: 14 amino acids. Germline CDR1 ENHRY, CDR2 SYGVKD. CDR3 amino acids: CAISEEDREETQYF. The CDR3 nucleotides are TGTGCCATCAGTGAGGAGGACAGGGAAGAGACCCAGTACTTC.

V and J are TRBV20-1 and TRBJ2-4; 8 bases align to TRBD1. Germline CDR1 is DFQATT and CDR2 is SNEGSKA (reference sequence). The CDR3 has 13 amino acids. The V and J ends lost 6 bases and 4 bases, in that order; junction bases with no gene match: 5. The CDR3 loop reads CSAFWTGKNIQYF. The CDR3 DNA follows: TGCAGTGCCTTTTGGACAGGGAAAAACATTCAGTACTTC.

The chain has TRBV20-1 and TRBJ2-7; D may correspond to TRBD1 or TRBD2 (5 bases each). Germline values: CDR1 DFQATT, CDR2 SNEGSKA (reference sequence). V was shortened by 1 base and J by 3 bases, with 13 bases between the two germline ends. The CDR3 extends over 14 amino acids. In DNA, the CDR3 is TGCAGTGCTAGAGTCCGGGGCAGAAACTACGAGCAGTACTTC. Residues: CSARVRGRNYEQYF.